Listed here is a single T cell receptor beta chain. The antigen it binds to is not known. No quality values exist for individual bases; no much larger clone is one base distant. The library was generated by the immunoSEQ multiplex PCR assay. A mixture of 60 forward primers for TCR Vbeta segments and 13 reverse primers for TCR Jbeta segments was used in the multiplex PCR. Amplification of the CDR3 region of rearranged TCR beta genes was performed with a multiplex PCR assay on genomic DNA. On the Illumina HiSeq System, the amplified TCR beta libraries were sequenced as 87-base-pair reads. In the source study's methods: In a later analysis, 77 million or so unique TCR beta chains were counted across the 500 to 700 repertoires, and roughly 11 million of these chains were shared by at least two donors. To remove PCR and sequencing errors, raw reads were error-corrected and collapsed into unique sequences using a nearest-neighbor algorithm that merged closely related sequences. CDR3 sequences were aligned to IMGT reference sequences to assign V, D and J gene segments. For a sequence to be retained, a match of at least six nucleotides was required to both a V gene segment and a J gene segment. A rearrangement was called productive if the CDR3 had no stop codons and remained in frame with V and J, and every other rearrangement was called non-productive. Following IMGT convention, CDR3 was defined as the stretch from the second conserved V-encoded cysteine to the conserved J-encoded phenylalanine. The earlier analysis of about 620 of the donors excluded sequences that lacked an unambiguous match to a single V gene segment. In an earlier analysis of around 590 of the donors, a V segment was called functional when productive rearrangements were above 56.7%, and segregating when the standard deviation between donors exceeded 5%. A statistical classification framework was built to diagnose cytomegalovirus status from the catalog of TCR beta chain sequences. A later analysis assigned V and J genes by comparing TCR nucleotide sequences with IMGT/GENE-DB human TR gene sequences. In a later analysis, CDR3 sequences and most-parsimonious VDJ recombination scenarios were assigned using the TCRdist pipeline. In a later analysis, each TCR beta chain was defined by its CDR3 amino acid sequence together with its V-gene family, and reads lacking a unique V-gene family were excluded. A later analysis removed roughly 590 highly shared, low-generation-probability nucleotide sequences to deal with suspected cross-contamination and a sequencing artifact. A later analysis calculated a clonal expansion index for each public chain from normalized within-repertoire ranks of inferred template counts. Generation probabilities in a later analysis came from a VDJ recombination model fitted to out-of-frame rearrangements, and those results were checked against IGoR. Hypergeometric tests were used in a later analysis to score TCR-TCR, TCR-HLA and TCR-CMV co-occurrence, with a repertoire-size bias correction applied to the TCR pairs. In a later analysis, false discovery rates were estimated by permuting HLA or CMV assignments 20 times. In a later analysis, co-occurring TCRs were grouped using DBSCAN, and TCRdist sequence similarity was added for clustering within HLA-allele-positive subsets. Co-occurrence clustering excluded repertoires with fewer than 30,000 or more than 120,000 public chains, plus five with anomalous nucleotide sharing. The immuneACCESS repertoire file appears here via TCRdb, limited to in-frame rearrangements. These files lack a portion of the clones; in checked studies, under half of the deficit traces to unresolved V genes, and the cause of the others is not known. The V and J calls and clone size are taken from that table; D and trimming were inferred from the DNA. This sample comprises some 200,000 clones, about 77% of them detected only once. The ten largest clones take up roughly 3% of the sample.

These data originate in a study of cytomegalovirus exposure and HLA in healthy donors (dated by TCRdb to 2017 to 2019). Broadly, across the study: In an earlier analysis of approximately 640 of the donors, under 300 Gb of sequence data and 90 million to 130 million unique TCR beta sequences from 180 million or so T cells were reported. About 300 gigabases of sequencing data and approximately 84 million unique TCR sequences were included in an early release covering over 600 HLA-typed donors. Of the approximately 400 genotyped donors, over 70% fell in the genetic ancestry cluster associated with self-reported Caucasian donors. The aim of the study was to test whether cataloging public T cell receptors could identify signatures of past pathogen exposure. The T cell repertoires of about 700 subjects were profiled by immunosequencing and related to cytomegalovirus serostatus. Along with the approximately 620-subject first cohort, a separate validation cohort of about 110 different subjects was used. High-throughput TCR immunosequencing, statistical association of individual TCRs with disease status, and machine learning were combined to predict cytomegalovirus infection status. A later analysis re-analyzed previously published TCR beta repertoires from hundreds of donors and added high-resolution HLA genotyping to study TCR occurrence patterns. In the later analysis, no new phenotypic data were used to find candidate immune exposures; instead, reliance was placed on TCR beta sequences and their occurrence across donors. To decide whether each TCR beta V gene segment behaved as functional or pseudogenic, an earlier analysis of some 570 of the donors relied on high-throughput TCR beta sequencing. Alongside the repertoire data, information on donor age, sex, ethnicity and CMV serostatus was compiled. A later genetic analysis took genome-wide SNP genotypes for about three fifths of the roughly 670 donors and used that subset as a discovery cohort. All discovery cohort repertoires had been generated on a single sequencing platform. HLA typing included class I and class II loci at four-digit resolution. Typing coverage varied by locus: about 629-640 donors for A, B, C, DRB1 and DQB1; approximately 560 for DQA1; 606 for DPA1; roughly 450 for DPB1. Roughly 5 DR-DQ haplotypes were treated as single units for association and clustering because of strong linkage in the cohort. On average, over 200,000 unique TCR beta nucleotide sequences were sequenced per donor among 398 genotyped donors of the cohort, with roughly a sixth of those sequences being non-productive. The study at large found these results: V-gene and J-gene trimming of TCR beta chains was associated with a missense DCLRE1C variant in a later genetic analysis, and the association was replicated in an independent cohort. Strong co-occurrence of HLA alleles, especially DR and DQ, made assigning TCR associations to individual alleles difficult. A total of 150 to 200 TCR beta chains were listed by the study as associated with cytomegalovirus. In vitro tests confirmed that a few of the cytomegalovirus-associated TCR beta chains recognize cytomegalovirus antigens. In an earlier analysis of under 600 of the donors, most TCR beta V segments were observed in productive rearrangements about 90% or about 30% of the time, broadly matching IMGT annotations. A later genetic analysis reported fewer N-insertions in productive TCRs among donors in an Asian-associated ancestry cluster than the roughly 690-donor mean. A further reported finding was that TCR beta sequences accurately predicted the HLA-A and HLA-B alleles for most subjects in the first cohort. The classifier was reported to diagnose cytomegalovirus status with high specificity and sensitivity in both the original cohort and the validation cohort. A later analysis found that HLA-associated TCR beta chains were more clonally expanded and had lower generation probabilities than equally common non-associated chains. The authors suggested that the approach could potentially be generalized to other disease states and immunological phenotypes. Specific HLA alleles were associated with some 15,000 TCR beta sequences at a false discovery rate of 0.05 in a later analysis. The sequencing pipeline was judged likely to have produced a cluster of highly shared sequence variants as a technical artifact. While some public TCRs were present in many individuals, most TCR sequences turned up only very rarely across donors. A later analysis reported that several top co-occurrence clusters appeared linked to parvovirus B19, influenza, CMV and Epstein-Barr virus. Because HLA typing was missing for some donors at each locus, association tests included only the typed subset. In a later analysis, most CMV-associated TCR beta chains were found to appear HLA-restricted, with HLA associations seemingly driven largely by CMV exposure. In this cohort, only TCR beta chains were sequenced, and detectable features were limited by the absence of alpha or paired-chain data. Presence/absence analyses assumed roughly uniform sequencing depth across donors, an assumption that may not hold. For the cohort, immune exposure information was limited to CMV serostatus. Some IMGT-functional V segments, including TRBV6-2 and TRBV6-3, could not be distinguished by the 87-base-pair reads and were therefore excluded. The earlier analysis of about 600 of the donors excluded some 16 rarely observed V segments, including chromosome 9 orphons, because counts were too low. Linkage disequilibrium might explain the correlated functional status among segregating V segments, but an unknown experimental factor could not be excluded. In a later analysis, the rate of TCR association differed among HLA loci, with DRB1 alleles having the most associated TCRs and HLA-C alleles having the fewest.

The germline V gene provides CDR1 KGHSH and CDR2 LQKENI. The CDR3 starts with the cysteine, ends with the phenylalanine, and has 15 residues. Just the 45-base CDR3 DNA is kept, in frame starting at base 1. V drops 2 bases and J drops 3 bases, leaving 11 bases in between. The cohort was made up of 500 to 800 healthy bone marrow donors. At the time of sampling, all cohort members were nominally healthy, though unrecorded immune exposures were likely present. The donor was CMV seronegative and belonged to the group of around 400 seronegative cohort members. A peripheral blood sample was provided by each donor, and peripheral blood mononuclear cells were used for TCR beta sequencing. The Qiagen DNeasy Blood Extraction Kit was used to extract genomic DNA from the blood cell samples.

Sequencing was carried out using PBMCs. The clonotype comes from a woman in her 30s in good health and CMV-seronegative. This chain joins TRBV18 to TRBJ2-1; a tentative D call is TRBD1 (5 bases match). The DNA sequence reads TGTGCCAGCTCACCAGGGGAAGGGGTCTACAATGAGCAGTTCTTC. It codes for CASSPGEGVYNEQFF.